This passage covers 8 T cell receptor beta chains from one sample sequenced in a study of shared clonotypes between healthy human individuals. Sequenced by immunoSEQ multiplex PCR; TCRdb stores in-frame clones only, minus some. The sample includes about 2 million clones, roughly 94% of them seen just once. Naive CD8 populations comprised CD45RO-negative cells positively selected for CCR7, excluding terminally differentiated effector memory CD45RA+ cells. The sample comprised naive CD8+ T cells sorted from blood. The receptors originated from a young man in good health.

This chain connects TRBV15 to TRBJ2-7, with D unclear. Trimming stripped 5 bases from V and 0 bases from J, with 11 bases between. Germline V CDR1 and CDR2: LNHNV, YYDKDF (reference sequence). The CDR3 contains 14 residues. Here the CDR3 reads CATSDRRSSYEQYF. The DNA of the CDR3 is TGTGCCACCAGCGACCGTAGGAGCTCCTACGAGCAGTACTTC.

The chain combines TRBV4-1 with TRBJ1-5; D unresolved. V lost 4 bases, J lost 4 bases, and 17 bases lay in between. This CDR3 comprises 16 residues. Germline CDR1 reads MGHRA; CDR2 reads YSYEKL. CDR3 sequence reads: CASSPERTTRNQPQHF. Here the CDR3 DNA reads TGCGCCAGCAGCCCAGAAAGGACCACAAGGAATCAGCCCCAGCATTTT.

In DNA, the CDR3 is TGTGCCAGCAGCCGGACCTCGGGGCTAGACACCGGGGAGCTGTTTTTT. Protein product: CASSRTSGLDTGELFF. The chain has TRBV7-6 and TRBJ2-2; TRBD1 or TRBD2 may be the D gene (5 bases each). Germline V gives CDR1 SGHVS, CDR2 FNYEAQ. CDR3 length equals 16 residues. The V end was cut by 5 bases, the J end by 3 bases, with 16 bases between.

This clone was found a few times. The genes are TRBV5-6 and TRBJ2-2; 12 bases fit TRBD2. From germline, CDR1 is SGHDT and CDR2 YYEEEE. CDR3 length equals 16 residues. With V trimmed by 5 bases and J by 4 bases, 6 bases remained unmatched. The CDR3 DNA reads TGTGCCAGCAGACCTCTAGCGGGAGGGACCACCGGGGAGCTGTTTTTT. This encodes CASRPLAGGTTGELFF.

This clone was seen just once. The identical CDR3 is also encoded by other nucleotide sequences in the sample. V gene TRBV5-4 combines with J gene TRBJ2-5, with D perhaps TRBD2 (6 bases). V gave up 0 bases and J gave up 4 bases, with 7 bases separating them. This CDR3 region has 13 residues. Germline V gene sequence: CDR1 SGHNT, CDR2 YYREEE (reference sequence). The CDR3 DNA sequence: TGTGCCAGCAGCTTGGTGGAGGGAGAGACCCAGTACTTC. Translated, it gives CASSLVEGETQYF.

The gene calls are TRBV9 and TRBJ1-1; D is undetermined. With 5 bases removed from V and 3 bases from J, the gap between germline ends came to 20 bases. The CDR3 sequence is 16 residues long. Germline V gene lookup returns CDR1 SGDLS and CDR2 YYNGEE. CDR3 sequence reads: CASRPTEGGWDTEAFF. The CDR3 DNA reads TGTGCCAGCAGGCCAACGGAGGGTGGATGGGACACTGAAGCTTTCTTT.

This rearrangement joins TRBV7-9 to TRBJ2-5; 10 nucleotides align to TRBD2. Trimming removed 5 bases from V and 5 bases from J; junction bases left unmatched: 8. Germline V gene lookup returns CDR1 SEHNR and CDR2 FQNEAQ (reference sequence). This CDR3 has 15 amino acids. The CDR3 reads CASSLQREGRETQYF. The CDR3 DNA sequence: TGTGCCAGCAGCCTCCAGCGGGAGGGCAGGGAGACCCAGTACTTC.

Here the CDR3 reads CASSLAGGTNPIYGYTF. The DNA of the CDR3 is TGTGCCAGCAGCTTAGCCGGGGGGACTAACCCCATATATGGCTACACCTTC. The V call is TRBV7-8, the J call TRBJ1-2; D is possibly TRBD1 (5 bases). CDR1 and CDR2 (germline): SGHVS, FQNEAQ. The length of the CDR3 is 17 residues. V shed 0 bases and J shed 5 bases, with 19 bases lying between them.